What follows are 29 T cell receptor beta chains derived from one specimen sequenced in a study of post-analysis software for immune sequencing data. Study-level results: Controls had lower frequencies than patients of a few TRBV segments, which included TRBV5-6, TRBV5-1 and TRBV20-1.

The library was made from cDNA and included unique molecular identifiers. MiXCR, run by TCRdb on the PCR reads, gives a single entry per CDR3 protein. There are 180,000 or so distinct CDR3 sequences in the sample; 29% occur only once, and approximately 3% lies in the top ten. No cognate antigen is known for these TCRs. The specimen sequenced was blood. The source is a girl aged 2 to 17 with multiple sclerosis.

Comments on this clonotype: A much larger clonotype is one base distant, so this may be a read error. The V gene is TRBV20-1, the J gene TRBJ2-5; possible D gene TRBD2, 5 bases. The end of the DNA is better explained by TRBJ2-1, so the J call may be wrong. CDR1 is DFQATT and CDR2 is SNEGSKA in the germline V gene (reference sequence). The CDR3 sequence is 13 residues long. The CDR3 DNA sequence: TGCAGTGCCAAGAGAGGGATTGAAGAGACCCAGTTCTTC. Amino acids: CSAKRGIEETQFF.

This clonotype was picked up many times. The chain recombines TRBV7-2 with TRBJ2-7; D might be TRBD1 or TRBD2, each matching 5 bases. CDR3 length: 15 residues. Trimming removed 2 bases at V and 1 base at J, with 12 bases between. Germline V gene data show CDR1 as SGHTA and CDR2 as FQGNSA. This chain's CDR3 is CASSLTGTRSYEQYF. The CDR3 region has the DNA TGTGCCAGCAGCTTAACCGGGACGCGATCCTACGAGCAGTACTTC.

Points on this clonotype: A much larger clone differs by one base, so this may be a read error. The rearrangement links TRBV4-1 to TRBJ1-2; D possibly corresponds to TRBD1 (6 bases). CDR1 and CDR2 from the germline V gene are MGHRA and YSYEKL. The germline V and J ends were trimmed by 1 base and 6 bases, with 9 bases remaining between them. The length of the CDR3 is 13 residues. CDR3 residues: CASSQVRGHGYTF. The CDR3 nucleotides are TGCGCCAGCAGCCAAGTGCGGGGGCATGGCTACACCTTC.

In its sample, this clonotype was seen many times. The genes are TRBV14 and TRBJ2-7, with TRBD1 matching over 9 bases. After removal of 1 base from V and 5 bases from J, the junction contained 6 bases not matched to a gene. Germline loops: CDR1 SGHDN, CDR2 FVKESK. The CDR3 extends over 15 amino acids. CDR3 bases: TGTGCCAGCAGCCAAGCACAGGGGGCTGGCAACGAGCAGTACTTC. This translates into CASSQAQGAGNEQYF.

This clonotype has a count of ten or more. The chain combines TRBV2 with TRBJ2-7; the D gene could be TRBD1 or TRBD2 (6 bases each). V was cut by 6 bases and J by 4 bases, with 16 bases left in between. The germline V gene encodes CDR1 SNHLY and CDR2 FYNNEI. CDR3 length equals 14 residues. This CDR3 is CASSLQGSGYEQYF. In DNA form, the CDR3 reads TGTGCCAGCAGCCTACAGGGAAGCGGGTACGAGCAGTACTTC. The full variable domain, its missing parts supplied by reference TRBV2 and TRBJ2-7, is EPEVTQTPSHQVTQMGQEVILRCVPISNHLYFYWYRQILGQKVEFLVSFYNNEISEKSEIFDDQFSVERPDGSNFTLKIRSTKLEDSAMYFCASSLQGSGYEQYFGPGTRLTVT.

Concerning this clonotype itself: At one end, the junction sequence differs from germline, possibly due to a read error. The CDR3 nucleotides are TGCGCCTGCAGTCCAAGCGGGAGGGCCTCCTACGAGCAGTACTTC. It yields the protein CACSPSGRASYEQYF. V and J are TRBV5-1 and TRBJ2-7; 10 bases match TRBD2. The CDR3 covers 15 residues. Germline loops: CDR1 SGHRS, CDR2 YFSETQ.

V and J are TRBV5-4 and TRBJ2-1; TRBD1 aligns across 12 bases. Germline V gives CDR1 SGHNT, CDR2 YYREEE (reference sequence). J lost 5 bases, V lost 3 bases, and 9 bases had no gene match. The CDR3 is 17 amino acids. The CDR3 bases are TGTGCCAGCAGCTGGGGTCGGGGACAGGGGGCCAACAATGAGCAGTTCTTC. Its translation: CASSWGRGQGANNEQFF. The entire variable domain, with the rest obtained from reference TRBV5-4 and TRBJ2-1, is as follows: ETGVTQSPTHLIKTRGQQVTLRCSSQSGHNTVSWYQQALGQGPQFIFQYYREEENGRGNFPPRFSGLQFPNYSSELNVNALELDDSALYLCASSWGRGQGANNEQFFGPGTRLTVL.

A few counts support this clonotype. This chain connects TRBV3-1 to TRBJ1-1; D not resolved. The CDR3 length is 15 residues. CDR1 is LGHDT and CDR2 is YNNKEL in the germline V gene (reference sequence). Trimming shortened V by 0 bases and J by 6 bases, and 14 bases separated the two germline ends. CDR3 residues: CASSQDASRLAEAFF. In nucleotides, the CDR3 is TGTGCCAGCAGCCAAGATGCCAGTCGATTGGCTGAAGCTTTCTTT.

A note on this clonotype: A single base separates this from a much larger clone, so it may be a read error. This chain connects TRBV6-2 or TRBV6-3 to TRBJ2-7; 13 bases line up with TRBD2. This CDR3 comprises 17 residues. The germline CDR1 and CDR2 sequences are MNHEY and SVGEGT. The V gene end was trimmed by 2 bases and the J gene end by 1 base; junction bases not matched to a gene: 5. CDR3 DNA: TGTGCCAGCAGTTACGGACTAGCGGGAGTTAAGTCCTACGAGCAGTACTTC. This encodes CASSYGLAGVKSYEQYF.

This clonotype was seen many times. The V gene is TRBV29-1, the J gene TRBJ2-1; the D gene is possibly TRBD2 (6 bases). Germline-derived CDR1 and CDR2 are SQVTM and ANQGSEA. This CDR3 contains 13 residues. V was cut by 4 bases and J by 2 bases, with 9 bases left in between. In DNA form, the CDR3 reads TGCAGCGTTGCGGGGGTCACCTACAATGAGCAGTTCTTC. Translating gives CSVAGVTYNEQFF.

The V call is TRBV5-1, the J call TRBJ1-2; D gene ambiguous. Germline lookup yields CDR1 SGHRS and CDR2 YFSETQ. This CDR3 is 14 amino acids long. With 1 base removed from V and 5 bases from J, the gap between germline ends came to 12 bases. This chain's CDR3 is CASSLPGIGYGYTF. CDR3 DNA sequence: TGCGCCAGCAGCTTGCCCGGGATCGGGTATGGCTACACCTTC.

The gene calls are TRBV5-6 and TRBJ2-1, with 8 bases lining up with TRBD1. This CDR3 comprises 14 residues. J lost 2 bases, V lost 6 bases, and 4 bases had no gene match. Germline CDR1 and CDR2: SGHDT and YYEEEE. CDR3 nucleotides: TGTGCCAGCAACCAGGGGGCGACCTACAATGAGCAGTTCTTC. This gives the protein CASNQGATYNEQFF.

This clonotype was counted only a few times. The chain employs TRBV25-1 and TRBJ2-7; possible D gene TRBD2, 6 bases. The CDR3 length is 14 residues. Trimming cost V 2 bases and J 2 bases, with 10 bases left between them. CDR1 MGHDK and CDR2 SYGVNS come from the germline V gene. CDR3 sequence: CASSEGGLPYEQYF. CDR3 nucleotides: TGTGCCAGCAGTGAAGGGGGACTTCCCTACGAGCAGTACTTC.

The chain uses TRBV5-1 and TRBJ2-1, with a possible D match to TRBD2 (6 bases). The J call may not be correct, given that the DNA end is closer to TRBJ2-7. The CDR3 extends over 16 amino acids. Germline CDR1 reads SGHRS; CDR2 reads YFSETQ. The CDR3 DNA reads TGCGCCAGCAGCTGGGGGGTGAGGACCATGGTAAATGAGCAGTACTTC. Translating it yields CASSWGVRTMVNEQYF.

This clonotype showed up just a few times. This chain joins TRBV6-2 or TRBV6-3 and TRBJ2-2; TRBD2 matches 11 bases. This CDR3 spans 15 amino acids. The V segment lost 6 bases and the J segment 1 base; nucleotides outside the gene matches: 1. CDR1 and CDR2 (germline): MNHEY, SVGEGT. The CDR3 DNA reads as TGTGCCAGCAGAACTAGCGGGAGGAACACCGGGGAGCTGTTTTTT. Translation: CASRTSGRNTGELFF.

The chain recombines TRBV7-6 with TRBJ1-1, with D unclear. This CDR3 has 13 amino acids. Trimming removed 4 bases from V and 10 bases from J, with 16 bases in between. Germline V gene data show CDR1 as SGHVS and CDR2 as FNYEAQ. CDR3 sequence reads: CASSSTGGRRAFF. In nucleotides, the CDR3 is TGTGCCAGCAGCTCAACCGGTGGCCGGCGAGCTTTCTTT.

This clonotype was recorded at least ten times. The CDR3 sequence is CASSLDGTNYGYTF. CDR3 sequence (DNA): TGCGCCAGCAGCTTGGACGGAACTAACTATGGCTACACCTTC. This sequence joins TRBV5-1 and TRBJ1-2; unclear D gene. CDR3 length equals 14 residues. CDR1 and CDR2 from the germline V gene are SGHRS and YFSETQ. V was cut by 0 bases and J by 0 bases, with 6 bases left in between.

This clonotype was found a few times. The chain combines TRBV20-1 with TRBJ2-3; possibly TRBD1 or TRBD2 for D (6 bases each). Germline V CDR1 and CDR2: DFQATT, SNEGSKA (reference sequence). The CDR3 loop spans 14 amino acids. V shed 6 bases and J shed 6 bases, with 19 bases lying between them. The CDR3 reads CSARGQGGRDTQYF. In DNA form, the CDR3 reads TGCAGTGCCAGGGGCCAGGGAGGTAGGGATACGCAGTATTTT.

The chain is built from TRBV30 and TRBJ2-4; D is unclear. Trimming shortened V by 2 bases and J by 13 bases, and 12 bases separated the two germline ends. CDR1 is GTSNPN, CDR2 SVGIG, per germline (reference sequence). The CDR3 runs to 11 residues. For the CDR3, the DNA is TGTGCCTGGAGTTTCTATATAGAGCAGTACTTC. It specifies CAWSFYIEQYF.

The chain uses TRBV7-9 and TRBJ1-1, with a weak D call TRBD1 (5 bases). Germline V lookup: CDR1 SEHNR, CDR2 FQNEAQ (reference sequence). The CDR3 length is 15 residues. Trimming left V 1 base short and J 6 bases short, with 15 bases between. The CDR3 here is CASSLVGVPTAEAFF. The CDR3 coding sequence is TGTGCCAGCAGCTTAGTGGGGGTACCAACGGCTGAAGCTTTCTTT. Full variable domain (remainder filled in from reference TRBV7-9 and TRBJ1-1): DTGVSQNPRHKITKRGQNVTFRCDPISEHNRLYWYRQTLGQGPEFLTYFQNEAQLEKSRLLSDRFSAERPKGSFSTLEIQRTEQGDSAMYLCASSLVGVPTAEAFFGQGTRLTVV.

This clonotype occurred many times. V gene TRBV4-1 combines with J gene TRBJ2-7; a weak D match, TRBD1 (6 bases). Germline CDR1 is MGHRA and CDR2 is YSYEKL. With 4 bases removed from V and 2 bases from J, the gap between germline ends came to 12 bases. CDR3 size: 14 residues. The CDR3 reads CASSRGQPAYEQYF. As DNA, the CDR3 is TGCGCCAGCAGCCGCGGACAGCCTGCCTACGAGCAGTACTTC.

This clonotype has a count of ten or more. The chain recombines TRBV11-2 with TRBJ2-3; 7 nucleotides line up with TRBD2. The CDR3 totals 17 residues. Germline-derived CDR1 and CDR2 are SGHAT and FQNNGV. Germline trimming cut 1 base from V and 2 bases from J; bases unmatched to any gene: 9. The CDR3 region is CASSLVGSGKPTDTQYF. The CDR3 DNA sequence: TGTGCCAGCAGCTTAGTTGGGAGCGGGAAGCCCACAGATACGCAGTATTTT.

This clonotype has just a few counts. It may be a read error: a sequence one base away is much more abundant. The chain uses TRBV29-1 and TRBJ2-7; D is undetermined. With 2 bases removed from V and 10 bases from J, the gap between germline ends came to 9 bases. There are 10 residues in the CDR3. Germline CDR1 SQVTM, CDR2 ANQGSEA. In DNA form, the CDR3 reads TGCAGCGTTGAATGGGGTGGCCAGTACTTC. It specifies CSVEWGGQYF.

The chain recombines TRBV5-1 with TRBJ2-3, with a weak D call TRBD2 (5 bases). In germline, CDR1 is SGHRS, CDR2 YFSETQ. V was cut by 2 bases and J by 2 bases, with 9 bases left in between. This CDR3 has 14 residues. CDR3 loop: CASSFGVHTDTQYF. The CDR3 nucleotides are TGCGCCAGCAGCTTCGGGGTACACACAGATACGCAGTATTTT.

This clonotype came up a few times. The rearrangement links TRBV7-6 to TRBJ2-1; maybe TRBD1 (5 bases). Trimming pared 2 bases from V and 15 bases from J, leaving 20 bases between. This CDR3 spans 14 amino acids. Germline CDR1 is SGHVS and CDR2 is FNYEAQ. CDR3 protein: CASSLRTPGQGLFF. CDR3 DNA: TGTGCCAGCAGCTTACGGACGCCCGGGCAGGGTCTGTTCTTC.

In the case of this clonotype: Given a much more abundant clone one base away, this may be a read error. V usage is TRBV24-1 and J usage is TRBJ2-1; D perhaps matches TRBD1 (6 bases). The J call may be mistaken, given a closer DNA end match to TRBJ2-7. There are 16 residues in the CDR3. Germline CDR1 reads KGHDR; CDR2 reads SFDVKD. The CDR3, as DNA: TGTGCCACCAGTGATTTACAACAGGGCTCCTACAATGAGCAGTACTTC. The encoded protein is CATSDLQQGSYNEQYF.

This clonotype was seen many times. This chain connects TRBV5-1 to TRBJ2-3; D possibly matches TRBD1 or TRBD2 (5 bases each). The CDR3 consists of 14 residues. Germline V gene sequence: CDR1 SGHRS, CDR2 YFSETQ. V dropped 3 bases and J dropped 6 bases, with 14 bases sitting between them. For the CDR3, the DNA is TGCGCCAGCAGCTCCTCAGGGCGGGTCGATACGCAGTATTTT. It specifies CASSSSGRVDTQYF.

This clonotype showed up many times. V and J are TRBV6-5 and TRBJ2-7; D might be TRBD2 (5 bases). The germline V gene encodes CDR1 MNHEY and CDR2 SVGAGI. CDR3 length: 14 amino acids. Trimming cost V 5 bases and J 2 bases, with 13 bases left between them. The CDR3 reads CASSLRSGPYEQYF. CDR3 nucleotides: TGTGCCAGCAGTCTCCGGAGCGGTCCCTACGAGCAGTACTTC.

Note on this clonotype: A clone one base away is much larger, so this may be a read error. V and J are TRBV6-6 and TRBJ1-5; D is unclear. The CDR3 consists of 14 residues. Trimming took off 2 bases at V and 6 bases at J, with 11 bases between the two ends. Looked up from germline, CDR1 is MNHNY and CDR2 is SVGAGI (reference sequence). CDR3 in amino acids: CASSYRALSQPQHF. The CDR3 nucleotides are TGTGCCAGCAGTTACCGGGCATTAAGTCAGCCCCAGCATTTT.